One and the same sample provided the 28 T cell receptor beta chains below, sequenced in a study of cytomegalovirus exposure and HLA in healthy donors. Both 60 Vbeta primers and 13 Jbeta primers went into the PCR. TCRdb keeps only in-frame clones here, not all; method: immunoSEQ multiplex PCR. The repertoire holds under 100,000 clones, with over 75% as singletons. Sequences were obtained from PBMCs. These receptors all come from a boy younger than 18 in good health and CMV-seronegative.

V and J are TRBV30 and TRBJ2-7; 7 positions agree with TRBD1. Germline assignment: CDR1 GTSNPN and CDR2 SVGIG (reference sequence). The CDR3 spans 11 residues. The trim removed 7 bases at V and 6 bases at J, leaving 6 bases unmatched. In DNA form, the CDR3 reads TGTGCCTCAAGGACAGGAAGCGAGCAGTACTTC. Encoded protein: CASRTGSEQYF.

The rearrangement uses TRBV6-5 and TRBJ2-7, with 8 bases lining up with TRBD1. This CDR3 spans 15 amino acids. J lost 6 bases, V lost 5 bases, and 12 bases had no gene match. CDR1 and CDR2 (germline): MNHEY, SVGAGI. This CDR3 is CASSPDRGGTGEQYF. The CDR3 DNA sequence: TGTGCCAGCAGTCCAGACAGGGGAGGTACCGGCGAGCAGTACTTC.

V usage is TRBV4-3 and J usage is TRBJ2-7; tentative D call: TRBD1 (6 bases). The CDR3 is 15 amino acids. V was pared by 3 bases and J by 3 bases, with 15 bases between. Germline V CDR1 and CDR2: LGHNA, YSLEER. CDR3 in DNA: TGCGCCAGCAGCCACATTACAGGGAGTGGCTACGAGCAGTACTTC. Protein product: CASSHITGSGYEQYF.

The chain recombines TRBV28 with TRBJ1-4; TRBD1 is a possible D gene (5 bases). Germline loops: CDR1 MDHEN, CDR2 SYDVKM. Trimming cost V 5 bases and J 3 bases, with 16 bases left between them. CDR3 length equals 16 residues. The DNA of the CDR3 is TGTGCCAGCAGTCCTCTAACGGGGGGGGCTAATGAAAAACTGTTTTTT. Protein: CASSPLTGGANEKLFF.

The gene calls are TRBV19 and TRBJ1-6; TRBD1 matches 7 bases. The germline V gene encodes CDR1 LNHDA and CDR2 SQIVND (reference sequence). This CDR3 has 15 amino acids. V lost 5 bases and J lost 7; bases outside the gene matches: 8. As DNA, the CDR3 is TGTGCCAGTAGTCCCCTTGACAGGGAAAATTCACCCCTCCACTTT. This codes for CASSPLDRENSPLHF.

The rearrangement links TRBV5-1 to TRBJ2-7, with D uncertain. There are 14 residues in the CDR3. Germline V gene sequence: CDR1 SGHRS, CDR2 YFSETQ. Trimming took off 2 bases at V and 0 bases at J, with 9 bases between the two ends. For the CDR3, the DNA is TGCGCCAGCAGCTTCGATCCGAGCTCCTACGAGCAGTACTTC. Amino acids: CASSFDPSSYEQYF. Based on the CDR3 plus reference TRBV5-1 and TRBJ2-7, the full variable domain is KAGVTQTPRYLIKTRGQQVTLSCSPISGHRSVSWYQQTPGQGLQFLFEYFSETQRNKGNFPGRFSGRQFSNSRSEMNVSTLELGDSALYLCASSFDPSSYEQYFGPGTRLTVT.

The chain has TRBV18 and TRBJ2-2; 8 bases fit TRBD1. Per germline, CDR1 KGHSH and CDR2 LQKENI. The CDR3 extends over 14 amino acids. J gave up 6 bases and V 1 base, and 1 base lay outside the gene matches. Here the CDR3 reads CASSPQGQAGELFF. The DNA of the CDR3 is TGTGCCAGCTCACCACAGGGACAGGCCGGGGAGCTGTTTTTT.

The J gene is TRBJ2-7, the V gene TRBV5-8, with TRBD1 matching 8 bases. Germline V gives CDR1 SGHTS, CDR2 YDEGEE. Trimming at V came to 2 bases and at J to 6 bases, leaving 7 bases not matched to a gene. This CDR3 has 14 residues. The CDR3 nucleotides read TGTGCCAGCAGCTTTGACAGGGGCCGGGGCGAGCAGTACTTC. It translates to CASSFDRGRGEQYF.

This clone showed up just once. The rearrangement joins TRBV6-4 to TRBJ1-2, with D possibly TRBD1 on 5 matching bases. Trimming took 0 bases from V and 4 from J, leaving 9 bases between them. Germline CDR1 is MRHNA and CDR2 is SNTAGT. The CDR3 is 14 amino acids. Here the CDR3 DNA reads TGTGCCAGCAGTGACTCGCAGGGAGGCTATGGCTACACCTTC. Translation: CASSDSQGGYGYTF.

The chain carries TRBV4-2 and TRBJ1-4; 7 positions match TRBD1. Per the germline V gene, CDR1 is LGHNA and CDR2 is YNFKEQ. This CDR3 is built from 20 residues. The junction had 17 bases not matched to a gene; V was cut back by 1 base and J by 3 bases. The CDR3 DNA follows: TGTGCCAGCAGCCAAGGCCGAGGGCAGACAGGGCTCGGAGCTAATGAAAAACTGTTTTTT. This encodes CASSQGRGQTGLGANEKLFF.

The rearrangement links TRBV7-3 to TRBJ1-6; 8 bases map to TRBD1. The CDR3 sequence is 14 residues long. J gave up 6 bases and V 4 bases, and 2 bases lay outside the gene matches. Germline V gene data show CDR1 as SGHTA and CDR2 as FQGTGA. For the CDR3, the DNA is TGTGCCAGCAGCTCGGACAGGGTTAATTCACCCCTCCACTTT. Translating it yields CASSSDRVNSPLHF.

The chain is built from TRBV6-1 and TRBJ1-6, with D maybe TRBD1 (5 bases). The CDR3 has 13 residues. CDR1 and CDR2 (germline): MNHNS, SASEGT. The V end lost 3 bases, the J end lost 8 bases, and 8 bases lay between the germline ends. The CDR3 protein is CASSDRVDSPLHF. CDR3 bases: TGTGCCAGCAGTGACAGGGTTGATTCACCCCTCCACTTT.

This rearrangement joins TRBV19 to TRBJ2-7, with TRBD1 matching over 9 bases. Per the germline V gene, CDR1 is LNHDA and CDR2 is SQIVND (reference sequence). The CDR3 is 14 amino acids. V shed 4 bases, J shed 0 bases, and the junction held 1 base outside the gene matches. CDR3 sequence: CASSKDRGSYEQYF. The CDR3 DNA reads as TGTGCCAGTAGTAAGGACAGGGGCTCCTACGAGCAGTACTTC.

This rearrangement joins TRBV27 to TRBJ1-2; 8 bases line up with TRBD1. Germline V CDR1 and CDR2: MNHEY, SMNVEV (reference sequence). The CDR3 extends over 14 amino acids. J was trimmed by 8 bases and V by 6 bases; bases with no gene match: 11. The CDR3 DNA reads as TGTGCCAGCAGATCGACAGGGGTCCCTTGGGGCTACACCTTC. Its translation is CASRSTGVPWGYTF.

This rearrangement joins TRBV5-1 to TRBJ1-6; D is unresolved. V lost 3 bases and J lost 6, with 16 bases in between. The germline CDR1 and CDR2 sequences are SGHRS and YFSETQ. This CDR3 region has 16 residues. CDR3 bases: TGCGCCAGCAGCTCGATAGGGCCGCGGGGTAATTCACCCCTCCACTTT. Translating it yields CASSSIGPRGNSPLHF. The full variable domain, completed using reference TRBV5-1 and TRBJ1-6, is KAGVTQTPRYLIKTRGQQVTLSCSPISGHRSVSWYQQTPGQGLQFLFEYFSETQRNKGNFPGRFSGRQFSNSRSEMNVSTLELGDSALYLCASSSIGPRGNSPLHFGNGTRLTVT.

The J gene is TRBJ2-5, the V gene TRBV27; TRBD1 matches 9 bases. The CDR3 loop spans 15 amino acids. V lost 5 bases to trimming and J lost 2 bases; unmatched junction nucleotides: 6. The germline V gene has CDR1 MNHEY and CDR2 SMNVEV (reference sequence). The CDR3 sequence: CASSRQDRGQETQYF. The CDR3 coding sequence is TGTGCCAGCAGTCGGCAGGACAGGGGACAAGAGACCCAGTACTTC.

The chain carries TRBV6-5 and TRBJ1-2; D is possibly TRBD1 (6 bases). Germline CDR1 reads MNHEY; CDR2 reads SVGAGI. Trimming removed 2 bases from V and 7 bases from J, with 14 bases in between. The CDR3 has 14 amino acids. CDR3 loop: CASSYGQGKGGYTF. The CDR3 region has the DNA TGTGCCAGCAGTTACGGGCAGGGGAAGGGTGGCTACACCTTC.

This chain links TRBV7-3 with TRBJ1-1; D is possibly TRBD1 (6 bases). The CDR3 runs 13 residues. Germline CDR1 SGHTA, CDR2 FQGTGA. The V and J ends lost 5 bases and 5 bases respectively, with 12 bases between them. The CDR3 loop reads CASSIQGWTEAFF. The DNA for the CDR3 is TGTGCCAGCAGCATACAGGGTTGGACTGAAGCTTTCTTT.

V is TRBV4-3 and J is TRBJ2-1, with 9 positions matching TRBD2. Germline loops: CDR1 LGHNA, CDR2 YSLEER. V shed 1 base and J 7 bases; nucleotides not matched to a gene: 2. The CDR3 is 14 residues long. The CDR3 is CASSQGLAVNEQFF. The CDR3 DNA reads as TGCGCCAGCAGCCAAGGACTAGCGGTAAATGAGCAGTTCTTC.

The V and J genes are TRBV6-4 and TRBJ2-1; D perhaps matches TRBD2 (6 bases). The CDR3 loop spans 15 amino acids. V gave up 10 bases and J gave up 8 bases, with 24 bases separating them. Germline V gene data show CDR1 as MRHNA and CDR2 as SNTAGT. The CDR3 sequence: CATQTLWRGRDEQFF. The CDR3 bases are TGTGCCACTCAAACCCTGTGGAGGGGCAGGGATGAGCAGTTCTTC.

Worth noting for this clone: Other nucleotide sequences in the sample specify the same CDR3. This rearrangement joins TRBV28 to TRBJ1-5, with a possible D match to TRBD1 (6 bases). This CDR3 comprises 15 residues. The V end was cut by 3 bases, the J end by 3 bases, with 12 bases between. The germline V gene encodes CDR1 MDHEN and CDR2 SYDVKM. The CDR3 coding sequence is TGTGCCAGCAGTTTGCTAACAGGGATCAATCAGCCCCAGCATTTT. This gives the protein CASSLLTGINQPQHF.

There are a few counts of this clone. The chain recombines TRBV30 with TRBJ1-4; D is unclear. Germline CDR1 GTSNPN, CDR2 SVGIG (reference sequence). The CDR3 is made up of 13 amino acids. V lost 1 base to trimming and J lost 10 bases, with 13 bases between them. The CDR3 here is CAWSGTVSGKLFF. The CDR3 region has the DNA TGTGCCTGGAGTGGTACGGTATCGGGAAAACTGTTTTTT. Full variable domain (rest looked up from reference TRBV30 and TRBJ1-4): SQTIHQWPATLVQPVGSPLSLECTVEGTSNPNLYWYRQAAGRGLQLLFYSVGIGQISSEVPQNLSASRPQDRQFILSSKKLLLSDSGFYLCAWSGTVSGKLFFGSGTQLSVL.

The chain joins TRBV28 to TRBJ1-2; maybe TRBD1 (5 bases). The CDR3 is 16 residues long. Germline CDR1 reads MDHEN; CDR2 reads SYDVKM. V was shortened by 6 bases and J by 4 bases, with 21 bases between the two germline ends. CDR3 DNA sequence: TGTGCCAGCAGATTCGGACCGCGGCGGGGGGTCTATGGCTACACCTTC. This gives the protein CASRFGPRRGVYGYTF.

The chain couples TRBV4-3 to TRBJ2-7, with D perhaps TRBD2 (5 bases). Trimming shortened V by 6 bases and J by 4 bases, and 19 bases separated the two germline ends. The CDR3 loop spans 15 amino acids. CDR1 is LGHNA, CDR2 YSLEER, per germline. The CDR3 reads CASSRNSAVPYEQYF. In nucleotides, the CDR3 is TGCGCCAGCAGTCGAAATAGCGCCGTTCCATACGAGCAGTACTTC.

The V and J genes are TRBV19 and TRBJ1-2; possible D gene TRBD1, 5 bases. This CDR3 contains 13 residues. V lost 3 bases, J lost 3 bases, and 8 bases lay in between. CDR1 LNHDA and CDR2 SQIVND come from the germline V gene (reference sequence). The CDR3 nucleotides read TGTGCCAGTAGTATTTCGGGGGACTATGGCTACACCTTC. It yields the protein CASSISGDYGYTF.

The rearrangement joins TRBV25-1 to TRBJ2-7; TRBD1 might be the D (5 bases). V was shortened by 6 bases and J by 8 bases, with 8 bases between the two germline ends. Looked up from germline, CDR1 is MGHDK and CDR2 is SYGVNS. The CDR3 is 10 amino acids. This chain's CDR3 is CASRGQKQYF. The CDR3 DNA reads TGTGCCAGCAGGGGGCAGAAGCAGTACTTC.

With respect to this clone: One end of the junction fails to match germline, which may point to a read error. The CDR3 DNA is TGTGCTAGCAGCGCCGGCACAGGACCCTACGAGCAGTACTTC. Its protein product is CASSAGTGPYEQYF. The V call is TRBV7-7, the J call TRBJ2-7; D might be TRBD1 (5 bases). Germline CDR1 SSHAT, CDR2 FNYEAQ (reference sequence). The CDR3 loop spans 14 amino acids.

This clone has just one count. The rearrangement uses TRBV5-6 and TRBJ2-7; no definite D call. V shed 2 bases and J shed 2 bases, with 8 bases lying between them. The germline CDR1 and CDR2 sequences are SGHDT and YYEEEE. This CDR3 is built from 13 residues. DNA for the CDR3: TGTGCCAGCAGCTTTTCCAGGACCTACGAGCAGTACTTC. This gives the protein CASSFSRTYEQYF.